This TCR beta chain was identified during a study of T-cell reconstitution after alpha-beta-depleted transplantation in children. The J segment lost 1 base and the V segment lost 8 bases, leaving 5 bases of the junction unmatched. This CDR3 region has 14 residues. Researchers prepared the TCRbeta library using unique molecular identifiers, the study reports. TCRdb used MiXCR to reprocess the PCR reads, holding one entry per CDR3 protein. The sample holds some 390,000 distinct CDR3 sequences, about a fifth seen once. The J gene is TRBJ2-1, the V gene TRBV12-3 or TRBV12-4; TRBD2 matches 7 bases. The receptor was isolated from a human donor who donated a stem cell graft to a child with acute myeloid leukemia. The input for sequencing was PBMCs from the stem cell graft donor, taken from the stem cell graft. The CDR3 spells CASLREGSYNEQFF. Here the CDR3 DNA reads TGTGCCAGCCTAAGGGAGGGGTCCTACAATGAGCAGTTCTTC.